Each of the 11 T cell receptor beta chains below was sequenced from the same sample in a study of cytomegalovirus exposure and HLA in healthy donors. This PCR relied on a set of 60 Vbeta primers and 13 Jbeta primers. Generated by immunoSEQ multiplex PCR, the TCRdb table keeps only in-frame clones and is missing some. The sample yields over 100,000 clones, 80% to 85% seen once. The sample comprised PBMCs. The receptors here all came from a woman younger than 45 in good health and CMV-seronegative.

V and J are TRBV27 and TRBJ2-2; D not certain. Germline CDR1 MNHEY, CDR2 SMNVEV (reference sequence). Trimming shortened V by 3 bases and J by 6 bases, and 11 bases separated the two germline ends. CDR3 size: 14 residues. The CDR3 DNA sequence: TGTGCCAGCAGTTTCGAGCCCCGGGCCGGGGAGCTGTTTTTT. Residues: CASSFEPRAGELFF.

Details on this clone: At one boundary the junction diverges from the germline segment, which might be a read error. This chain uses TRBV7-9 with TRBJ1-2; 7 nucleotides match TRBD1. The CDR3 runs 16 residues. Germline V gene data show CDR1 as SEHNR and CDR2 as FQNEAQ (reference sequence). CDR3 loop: CSSSPPGQVPGYGYTF. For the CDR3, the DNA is TGTTCCAGCAGCCCCCCCGGACAGGTTCCGGGCTATGGCTACACCTTC.

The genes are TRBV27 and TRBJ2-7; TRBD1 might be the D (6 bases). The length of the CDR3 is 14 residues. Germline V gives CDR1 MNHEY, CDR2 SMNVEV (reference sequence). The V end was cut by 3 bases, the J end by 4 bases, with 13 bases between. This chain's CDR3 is CASSFNRVPYEQYF. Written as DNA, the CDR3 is TGTGCCAGCAGTTTTAACAGGGTACCGTACGAGCAGTACTTC.

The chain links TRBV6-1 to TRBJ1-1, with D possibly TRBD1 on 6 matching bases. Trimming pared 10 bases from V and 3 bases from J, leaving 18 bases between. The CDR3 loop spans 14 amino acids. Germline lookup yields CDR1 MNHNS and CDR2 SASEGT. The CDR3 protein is CATQRGGRDTEAFF. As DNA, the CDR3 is TGTGCCACTCAGAGGGGGGGCAGGGACACTGAAGCTTTCTTT.

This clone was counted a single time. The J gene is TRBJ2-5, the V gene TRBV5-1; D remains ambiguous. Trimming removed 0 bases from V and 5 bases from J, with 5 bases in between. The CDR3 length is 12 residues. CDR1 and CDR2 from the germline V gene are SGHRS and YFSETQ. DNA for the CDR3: TGCGCCAGCAGCTTGGGGCGGGAGACCCAGTACTTC. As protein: CASSLGRETQYF.

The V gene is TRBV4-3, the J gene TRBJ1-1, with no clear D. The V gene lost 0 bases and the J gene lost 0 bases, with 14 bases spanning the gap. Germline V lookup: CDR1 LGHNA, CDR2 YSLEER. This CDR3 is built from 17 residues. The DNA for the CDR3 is TGCGCCAGCAGCCAAGATCTGGCAGTGCCCTTGAACACTGAAGCTTTCTTT. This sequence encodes CASSQDLAVPLNTEAFF.

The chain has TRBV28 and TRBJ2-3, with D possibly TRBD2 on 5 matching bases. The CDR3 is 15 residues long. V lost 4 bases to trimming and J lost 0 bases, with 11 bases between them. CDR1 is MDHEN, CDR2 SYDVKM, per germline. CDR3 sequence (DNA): TGTGCCAGCAGTTCACCCCGCGGGAGCACAGATACGCAGTATTTT. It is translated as CASSSPRGSTDTQYF.

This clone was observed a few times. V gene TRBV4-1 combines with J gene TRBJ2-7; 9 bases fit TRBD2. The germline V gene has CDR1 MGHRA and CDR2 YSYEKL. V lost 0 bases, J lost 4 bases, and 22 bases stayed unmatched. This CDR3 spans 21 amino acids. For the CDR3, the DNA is TGCGCCAGCAGCCAAGATTCCGACGAGTGGCTAGCGGGAAATGAGAGATACGAGCAGTACTTC. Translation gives CASSQDSDEWLAGNERYEQYF.

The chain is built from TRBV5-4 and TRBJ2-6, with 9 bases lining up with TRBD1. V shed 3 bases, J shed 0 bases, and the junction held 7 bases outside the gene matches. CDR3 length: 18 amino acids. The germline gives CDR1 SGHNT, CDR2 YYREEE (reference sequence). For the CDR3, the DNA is TGTGCCAGCAGCTCCCTCCGGACAGGGGTCTCTGGGGCCAACGTCCTGACTTTC. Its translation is CASSSLRTGVSGANVLTF. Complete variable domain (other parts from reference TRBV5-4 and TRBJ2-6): ETGVTQSPTHLIKTRGQQVTLRCSSQSGHNTVSWYQQALGQGPQFIFQYYREEENGRGNFPPRFSGLQFPNYSSELNVNALELDDSALYLCASSSLRTGVSGANVLTFGAGSRLTVL.

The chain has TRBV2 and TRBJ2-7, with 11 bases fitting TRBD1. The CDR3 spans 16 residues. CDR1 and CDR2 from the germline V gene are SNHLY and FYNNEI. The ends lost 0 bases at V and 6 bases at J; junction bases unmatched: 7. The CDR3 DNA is TGTGCCAGCAGTGAAGCAAGGGACAGGGGGTTCGGCGAGCAGTACTTC. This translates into CASSEARDRGFGEQYF.

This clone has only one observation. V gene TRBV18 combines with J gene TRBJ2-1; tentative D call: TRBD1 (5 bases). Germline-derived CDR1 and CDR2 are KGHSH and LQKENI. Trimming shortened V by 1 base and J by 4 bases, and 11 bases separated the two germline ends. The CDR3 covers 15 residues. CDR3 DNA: TGTGCCAGCTCACCACAAGGGCAGGGTTACAATGAGCAGTTCTTC. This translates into CASSPQGQGYNEQFF.